The present entry profiles one TCR beta chain with its context. Sequencing used immunoSEQ multiplex PCR; TCRdb keeps in-frame clones, though not all of them. The sample holds 150,000 to 250,000 clones; roughly 87% are singletons and the top ten take about 2.2%. Allocation to cohorts depended on clinical history reported by the participants. The sample is drawn from a study of blood T cell repertoires in COVID-19. Study background: PBMCs, B-cell-depleted T cells, or T cells provided the cDNA or gDNA that made up the material.

CDR3 length equals 18 residues. V was trimmed by 3 bases and J by 3 bases, leaving 21 bases between them. Germline lookup yields CDR1 MNHEY and CDR2 SMNVEV (reference sequence). This clonotype was sampled from a woman aged 30 to 39 who had recovered from COVID-19. Source material: PBMCs or T cells enriched from blood (not recorded which). The V gene is TRBV27, the J gene TRBJ2-4, with a tentative D call TRBD1 (6 bases). CDR3 sequence reads: CASSFEVAGATFKNIQYF. For the CDR3, the DNA is TGTGCCAGCAGTTTTGAGGTGGCAGGGGCTACTTTCAAAAACATTCAGTACTTC.